Listed here are 20 T cell receptor beta chains from one sample, sequenced in a study of T cells expressing NK-cell markers. TCRdb re-called the 5' RACE reads; every CDR3 protein appears as one record, without DNA. The sample data list 350,000 to 500,000 distinct CDR3 sequences. The sample comprised blood T cells: a sorted CD56 or NKG2C T cell subset, CD4+ or CD8+ T cells, or bulk PBMC T cells (not recorded which). These receptors were obtained from a woman between 18 and 70 years old in good health.

The chain is built from TRBV5-1 and TRBJ2-5; the TCRdb D gene call, TRBD2, has no DNA to confirm it. This CDR3 comprises 13 residues. Germline V CDR1 and CDR2: SGHRS, YFSETQ. CDR3 residues: CASSFVERETQYF.

The gene calls are TRBV24-1 and TRBJ2-1; TCRdb designates TRBD1, a call that cannot be tested without DNA. This CDR3 is built from 21 residues. Germline V lookup: CDR1 KGHDR, CDR2 SFDVKD. This chain's CDR3 is CATSDYIPSDRREGHKNEQFF.

J is TRBJ2-7 and V is TRBV19; TCRdb indicates TRBD1, and absent DNA this call remains unverified. In germline, CDR1 is LNHDA, CDR2 SQIVND (reference sequence). This CDR3 contains 13 residues. The CDR3 is CASSAGQGYEQYF.

The rearrangement uses TRBV11-2 and TRBJ2-7; TCRdb names TRBD1, which stays unverified in the absence of DNA. CDR1 is SGHAT, CDR2 FQNNGV, per germline. This CDR3 has 16 residues. CDR3 region: CASSLVGTGVFHEQYF.

The chain uses TRBV21-1 and TRBJ1-2; TCRdb picks TRBD1, but there is no DNA to check that call. TRBV21-1 is annotated as a pseudogene. The CDR3 has 15 residues. CDR3 in amino acids: CASTPQGQGARGYTF.

This sequence joins TRBV7-7 and TRBJ1-6; TCRdb gives TRBD1 as the D gene, but with no DNA this cannot be confirmed. The germline V gene has CDR1 SSHAT and CDR2 FNYEAQ (reference sequence). This CDR3 has 13 residues. CDR3 protein: CASSLASGSPLHF.

This chain uses TRBV29-1 with TRBJ2-1; checking the TCRdb D call of TRBD2 is not possible without DNA. The germline V gene encodes CDR1 SQVTM and CDR2 ANQGSEA. The CDR3 extends over 14 amino acids. CDR3 protein: CSVPGLRAYNEQFF.

The chain's CDR3 is CSAPIKTGSETQYF. The chain joins TRBV20-1 to TRBJ2-5. The CDR3 length is 14 residues. The germline V gene has CDR1 DFQATT and CDR2 SNEGSKA (reference sequence).

The chain has TRBV6-5 and TRBJ2-2; TCRdb outputs TRBD1, but without DNA this stays unchecked. The CDR3 extends over 14 amino acids. CDR1 MNHEY and CDR2 SVGAGI come from the germline V gene. CDR3 in amino acids: CASSYRTKGWELFF.

This sequence joins TRBV5-6 and TRBJ2-1. Germline-derived CDR1 and CDR2 are SGHDT and YYEEEE. The CDR3 covers 15 residues. CDR3 residues: CASSLLDSAHNEQFF.

This chain uses TRBV15 with TRBJ2-3. CDR1 is LNHNV, CDR2 YYDKDF, per germline (reference sequence). The CDR3 contains 14 residues. The chain's CDR3 is CATSRGGNTDTQYF. Supplemented by reference TRBV15 and TRBJ2-3, the full variable domain reads DAMVIQNPRYQVTQFGKPVTLSCSQTLNHNVMYWYQQKSSQAPKLLFHYYDKDFNNEADTPDNFQSRRPNTSFCFLDIRSPGLGDTAMYLCATSRGGNTDTQYFGPGTRLTVL.

This sequence joins TRBV18 and TRBJ2-5; absent DNA, TCRdb's TRBD1 call cannot be checked. Per the germline V gene, CDR1 is KGHSH and CDR2 is LQKENI. The length of the CDR3 is 13 residues. The CDR3 region is CASSTGIQETQYF.

The gene calls are TRBV5-1 and TRBJ1-2; TCRdb gives TRBD1 as the D gene, but with no DNA this cannot be confirmed. The CDR3 has 15 amino acids. Germline CDR1 is SGHRS and CDR2 is YFSETQ. CDR3 sequence: CASSLAPTGDYGYTF.

The V and J genes are TRBV4-3 and TRBJ2-5; lacking DNA, the TRBD1 call made by TCRdb goes unchecked. Germline V gene sequence: CDR1 LGHNA, CDR2 YSLEER. This CDR3 region has 17 residues. The CDR3 spells CASSQDRTGGRQETQYF.

The CDR3 reads CSPAEGAGSNQPQHF. The chain couples TRBV20-1 to TRBJ1-5; the D call of TRBD1 rests on TCRdb alone, since no DNA is present to check it. This CDR3 contains 15 residues. CDR1 and CDR2 (germline): DFQATT, SNEGSKA (reference sequence).

The CDR3 is CASTHPGLSDTQYF. The rearrangement joins TRBV7-9 to TRBJ2-3; without DNA, the TCRdb call of TRBD2 cannot be checked. The germline CDR1 and CDR2 sequences are SEHNR and FQNEAQ (reference sequence). The CDR3 contains 14 residues.

The rearrangement joins TRBV12-3 or TRBV12-4 to TRBJ2-4; TCRdb's D gene call, TRBD1, goes unchecked for lack of DNA. This CDR3 region has 12 residues. CDR3 residues: CASISTGLLQYF.

The chain has TRBV7-8 and TRBJ2-3. The germline V gene has CDR1 SGHVS and CDR2 FQNEAQ. The length of the CDR3 is 14 residues. The CDR3 sequence is CASSPWTSSDTQYF.

The chain uses TRBV20-1 and TRBJ2-7. The CDR3 loop spans 12 amino acids. Germline V gene sequence: CDR1 DFQATT, CDR2 SNEGSKA (reference sequence). The CDR3 sequence is CSASLAYSEQYF.

CDR3 sequence: CASSRSGRATYEQYF. The rearrangement links TRBV9 to TRBJ2-7; there is no DNA to check the TCRdb D call of TRBD2. Germline values: CDR1 SGDLS, CDR2 YYNGEE. CDR3 length equals 15 residues.